The T cell receptor beta chain described here comes from a study of T cells in Graves' hyperthyroidism and ophthalmopathy. Study context: Specimen type is peripheral blood, collected at initial diagnosis prior to any treatment. General study results and limits: Ophthalmopathy got predicted by the model a median roughly 6.4 months before its onset. Ophthalmopathy was told apart from stable hyperthyroidism by a 13 V-J model.

The CDR3 contains 16 residues. In germline, CDR1 is LGHDT, CDR2 YNNKEL (reference sequence). Unmatched junction bases numbered 12, after V lost 4 bases and J lost 5 bases. RNA transcripts were the template for amplifying TCR beta CDR3 regions. Carried out on the TCR CDR3, a first-round RT-PCR used the HTBI primer set. From the multiplex PCR reads, TCRdb called clonotypes with MiXCR, one entry per CDR3 protein. The sample consists of a few hundred thousand distinct CDR3 sequences, around 20% of them appearing once. PBMCs stemmed from about 9.5 ml fresh peripheral blood. Many counts were recorded for this clonotype. Its antigen is not identified.

The clonotype comes from a man aged 25 to 45 with Graves' ophthalmopathy. This chain links TRBV3-1 with TRBJ2-5; TRBD1 aligns across 8 bases. Sequences were obtained from blood. DNA for the CDR3: TGTGCCAGCAGCCCCTCCGGACAGGGAGGTAGGGAGACCCAGTACTTC. This codes for CASSPSGQGGRETQYF.